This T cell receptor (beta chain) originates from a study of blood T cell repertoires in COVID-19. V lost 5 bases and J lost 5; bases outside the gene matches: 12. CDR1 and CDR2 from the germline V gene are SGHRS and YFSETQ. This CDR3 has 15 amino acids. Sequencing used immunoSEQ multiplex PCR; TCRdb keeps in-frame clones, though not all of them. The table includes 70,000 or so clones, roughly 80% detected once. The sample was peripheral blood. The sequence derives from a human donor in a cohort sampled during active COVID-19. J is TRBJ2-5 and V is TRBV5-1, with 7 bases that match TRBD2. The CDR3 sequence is CASRGGDAPTETQYF. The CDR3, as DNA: TGCGCCAGCAGGGGGGGGGACGCACCCACTGAGACCCAGTACTTC.